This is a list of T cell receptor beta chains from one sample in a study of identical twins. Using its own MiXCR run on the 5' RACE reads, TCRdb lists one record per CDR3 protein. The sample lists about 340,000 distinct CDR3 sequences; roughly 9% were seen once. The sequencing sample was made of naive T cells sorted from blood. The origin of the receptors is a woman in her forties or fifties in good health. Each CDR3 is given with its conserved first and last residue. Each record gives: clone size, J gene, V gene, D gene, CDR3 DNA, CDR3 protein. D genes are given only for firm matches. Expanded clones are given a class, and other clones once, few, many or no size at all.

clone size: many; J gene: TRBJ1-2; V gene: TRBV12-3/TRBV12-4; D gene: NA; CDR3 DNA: TGTGCCAGCAGTTTAGGCCCCGGGCAGGGGTTTTACGGCTACACCTTC; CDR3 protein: CASSLGPGQGFYGYTF
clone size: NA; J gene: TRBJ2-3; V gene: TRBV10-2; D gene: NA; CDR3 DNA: TGCGCCAGCAGCGGAGACATTTCCTTCACAGATACGCAGTATTTT; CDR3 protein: CASSGDISFTDTQYF
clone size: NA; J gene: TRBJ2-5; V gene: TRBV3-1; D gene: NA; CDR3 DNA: TGTGCCAGCAGCCAAGACTCCCGTTTGGGGACCCAGTACTTC; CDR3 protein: CASSQDSRLGTQYF
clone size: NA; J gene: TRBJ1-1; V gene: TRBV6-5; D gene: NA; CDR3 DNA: TGTGCCAGCAGTCATGGGAGAGAATCTGAAGCTTTCTTT; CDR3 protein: CASSHGRESEAFF
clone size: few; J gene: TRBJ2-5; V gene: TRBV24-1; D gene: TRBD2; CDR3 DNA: TGTGCCACCAGTGATTCTAGCGGGAGTAAAAAGACCCAGTACTTC; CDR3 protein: CATSDSSGSKKTQYF
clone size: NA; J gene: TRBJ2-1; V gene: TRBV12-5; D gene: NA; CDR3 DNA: TGTGCTAGTGGTTTGGTTTTGTCGGGTTTCGGGACCTCGACGAGTGAGCAGTTCTTC; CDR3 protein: CASGLVLSGFGTSTSEQFF
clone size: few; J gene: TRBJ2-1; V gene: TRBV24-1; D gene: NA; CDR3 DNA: TGTGCCACCAGTGATCCTTTCAATGAGCAGTTCTTC; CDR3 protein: CATSDPFNEQFF
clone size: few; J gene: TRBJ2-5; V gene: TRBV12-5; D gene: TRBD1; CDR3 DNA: TGTGCTAGTGGTCAATACAGGGGGGCCCAGTACTTC; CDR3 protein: CASGQYRGAQYF
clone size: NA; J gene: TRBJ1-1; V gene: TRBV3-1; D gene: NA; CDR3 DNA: TGTGCCAGCAGCCAAGGGGGATCGAACACTGAAGCTTTCTTT; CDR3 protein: CASSQGGSNTEAFF
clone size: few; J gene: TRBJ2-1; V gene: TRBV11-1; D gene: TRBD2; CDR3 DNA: TGTGCCAGCAGCTTAGGATCAGCGGGAGAGCAGTTCTTC; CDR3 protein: CASSLGSAGEQFF
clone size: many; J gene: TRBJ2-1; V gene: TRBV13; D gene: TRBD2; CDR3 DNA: TGTGCCAGCAGCTCCTTGGGTAGCGGGGGGGACTCCTACAATGAGCAGTTCTTC; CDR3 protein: CASSSLGSGGDSYNEQFF
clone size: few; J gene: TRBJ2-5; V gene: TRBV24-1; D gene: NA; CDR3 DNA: TGTGCCACCAGTGATGCAAGGGCCCTTGTGTCGACCCAGTACTTC; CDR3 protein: CATSDARALVSTQYF
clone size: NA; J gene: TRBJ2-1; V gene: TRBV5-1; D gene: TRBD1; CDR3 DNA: TGCGCCAGCAGCTTGGTTTCTCCGGGACAGGGAAGTCGCAATGAGCAGTTCTTC; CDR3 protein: CASSLVSPGQGSRNEQFF
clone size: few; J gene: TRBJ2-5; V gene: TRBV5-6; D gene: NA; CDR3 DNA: TGTGCCAGCAGCTTACAGGGAGAACACCAAGAGACCCAGTACTTC; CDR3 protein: CASSLQGEHQETQYF
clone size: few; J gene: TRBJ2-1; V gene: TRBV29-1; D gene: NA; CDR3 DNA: TGCAGCGTTGGTGTCGGGGAGCAGTTCTTC; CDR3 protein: CSVGVGEQFF
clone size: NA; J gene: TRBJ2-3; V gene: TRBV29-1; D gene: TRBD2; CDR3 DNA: TGCAGCGTTGAAGAAGCAGGGAGGGTTCCGGCTAGCACAGATACGCAGTATTTT; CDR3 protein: CSVEEAGRVPASTDTQYF
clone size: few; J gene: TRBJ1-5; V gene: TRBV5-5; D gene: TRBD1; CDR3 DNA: TGTGCCAGCAGCTTGGCAGGGGGCGCGAGGCAGCCCCAGCATTTT; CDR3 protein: CASSLAGGARQPQHF
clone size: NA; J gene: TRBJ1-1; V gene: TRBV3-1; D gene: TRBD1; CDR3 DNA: TGTGCCAGCAGCCACACCAGGGGGCCGGCCACTGAAGCTTTCTTT; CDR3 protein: CASSHTRGPATEAFF
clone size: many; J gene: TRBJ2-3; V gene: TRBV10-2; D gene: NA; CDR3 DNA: TGCGCCAGCAGTGCCCAAGCAGCTAGCACAGATACGCAGTATTTT; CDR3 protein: CASSAQAASTDTQYF
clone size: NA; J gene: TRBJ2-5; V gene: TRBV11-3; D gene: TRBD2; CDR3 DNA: TGTGCCAGCAGCTTGGCTAGCGGGAGGAGCCAAGAGACCCAGTACTTC; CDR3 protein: CASSLASGRSQETQYF
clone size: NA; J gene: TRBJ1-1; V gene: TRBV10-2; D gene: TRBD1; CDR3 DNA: TGCGCCAGCAGGGACAGGGGGGACAGTTACACTGAAGCTTTCTTT; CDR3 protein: CASRDRGDSYTEAFF
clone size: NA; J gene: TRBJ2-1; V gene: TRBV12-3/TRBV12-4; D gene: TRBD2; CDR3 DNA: TGTGCCAGCAGTTTACCGCGGGCGGGCGGGGGTGAGCAGTTCTTC; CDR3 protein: CASSLPRAGGGEQFF
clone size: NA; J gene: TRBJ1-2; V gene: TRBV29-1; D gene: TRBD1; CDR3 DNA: TGCAGCGACCTCTCATGGGACAGCTACTATGGCTACACCTTC; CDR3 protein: CSDLSWDSYYGYTF
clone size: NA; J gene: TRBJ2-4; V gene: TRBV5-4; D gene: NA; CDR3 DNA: TGTGCCAGCAGCGCGGACGGGAAAAACATTCAGTACTTC; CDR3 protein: CASSADGKNIQYF
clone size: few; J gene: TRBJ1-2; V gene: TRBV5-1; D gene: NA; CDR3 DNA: TGCGCCAGCAGCCCTGAAGGCGACTATGGCTACACCTTC; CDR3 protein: CASSPEGDYGYTF
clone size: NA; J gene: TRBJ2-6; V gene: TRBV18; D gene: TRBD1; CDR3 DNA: TGTGCCAGCTCACCTCAGGGGGCGAGTTCTGGGGCCAACGTCCTGACTTTC; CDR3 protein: CASSPQGASSGANVLTF
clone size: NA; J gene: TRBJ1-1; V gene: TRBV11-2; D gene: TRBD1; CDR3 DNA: TGTGCCAGCAGCTTCTCAGGGGGACAGGTTGAAGCTTTCTTT; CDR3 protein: CASSFSGGQVEAFF
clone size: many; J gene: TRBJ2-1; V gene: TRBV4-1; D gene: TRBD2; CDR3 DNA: TGCGCCAGCAGCCGCCTAGCGGGAGTGGGCGATGAGCAGTTCTTC; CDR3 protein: CASSRLAGVGDEQFF
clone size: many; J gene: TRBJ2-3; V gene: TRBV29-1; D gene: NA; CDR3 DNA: TGCAGCGTTTTGACCAGCACAGATACGCAGTATTTT; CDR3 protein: CSVLTSTDTQYF
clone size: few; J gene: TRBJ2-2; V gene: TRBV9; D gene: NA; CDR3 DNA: TGTGCCAGCAGCGCACTTGACGGGGAGCTGTTTTTT; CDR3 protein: CASSALDGELFF
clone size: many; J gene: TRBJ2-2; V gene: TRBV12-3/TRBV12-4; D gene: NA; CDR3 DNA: TGTGCCAGCAGCAAACAGGGAAGGGGCACCGGGGAGCTGTTTTTT; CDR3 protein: CASSKQGRGTGELFF
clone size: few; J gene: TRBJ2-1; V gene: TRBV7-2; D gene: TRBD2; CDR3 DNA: TGTGCCAGCAGCTTCGTAGCGGGAGGGCTGGGTGAGCAGTTCTTC; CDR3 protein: CASSFVAGGLGEQFF
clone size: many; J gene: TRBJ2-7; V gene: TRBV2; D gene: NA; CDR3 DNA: TGTGCCAGCAGTACCGGGACTTTCTACGAGCAGTACTTC; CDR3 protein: CASSTGTFYEQYF
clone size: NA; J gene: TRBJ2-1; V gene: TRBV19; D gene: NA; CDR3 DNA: TGTGCCAGTAGGGGCAGGGGGGGTCCCTTAATTGGGGATTCCTACAATGAGCAGTTCTTC; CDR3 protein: CASRGRGGPLIGDSYNEQFF
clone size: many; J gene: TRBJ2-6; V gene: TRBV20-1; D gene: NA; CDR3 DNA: TGCAGTGCTAGACTCCCTGGGGCCAACGTCCTGACTTTC; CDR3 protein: CSARLPGANVLTF
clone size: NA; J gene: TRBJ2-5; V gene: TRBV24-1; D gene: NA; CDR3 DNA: TGTGCCACCAGTGATCCCCGAGGGCTAGCGAAAGGGGAGACCCAGTACTTC; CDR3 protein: CATSDPRGLAKGETQYF
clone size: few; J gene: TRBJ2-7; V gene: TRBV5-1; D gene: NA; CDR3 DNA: TGCGCCAGCAGCCTCGAGAACTACGAGCAGTACTTC; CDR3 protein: CASSLENYEQYF
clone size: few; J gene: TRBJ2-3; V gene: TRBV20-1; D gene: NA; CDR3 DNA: TGCAGTGCCAGCTTACCAGATACGCAGTATTTT; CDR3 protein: CSASLPDTQYF
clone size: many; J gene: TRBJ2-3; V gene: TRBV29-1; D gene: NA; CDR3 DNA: TGCAGCGTTCTAACGGACTCAGATACGCAGTATTTT; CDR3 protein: CSVLTDSDTQYF
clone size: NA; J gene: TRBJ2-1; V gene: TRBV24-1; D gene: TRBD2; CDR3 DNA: TGTGCCACCAGTGTTAGGGAGGCCGGGACTAGCGCGTACAATGAGCAGTTCTTC; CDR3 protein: CATSVREAGTSAYNEQFF
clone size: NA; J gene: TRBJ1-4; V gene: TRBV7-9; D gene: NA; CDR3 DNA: TGTGCCAGCAGCATCAGGGATCGCCTTAATGAAAAACTGTTTTTT; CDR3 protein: CASSIRDRLNEKLFF
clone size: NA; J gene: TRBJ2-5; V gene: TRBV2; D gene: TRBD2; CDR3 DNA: TGTGCCAGCAGGAGCGGGAGCTACGAGACCCAGTACTTC; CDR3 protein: CASRSGSYETQYF
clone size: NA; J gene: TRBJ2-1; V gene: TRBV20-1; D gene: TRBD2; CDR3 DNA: TGCAGTGCTAGCACTTTGACTAGCGTTTACAATGAGCAGTTCTTC; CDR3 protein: CSASTLTSVYNEQFF
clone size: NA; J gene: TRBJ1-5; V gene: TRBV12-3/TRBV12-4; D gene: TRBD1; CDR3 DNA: TGTGCCAGCAGAAAGACAGGGACTCAGCCCCAGCATTTT; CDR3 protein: CASRKTGTQPQHF
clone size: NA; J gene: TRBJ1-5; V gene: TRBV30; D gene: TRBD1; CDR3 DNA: TGTGCCTGGAGTCCGCCGGGACAGGGCTTCCGGCCCCAGCATTTT; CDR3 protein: CAWSPPGQGFRPQHF
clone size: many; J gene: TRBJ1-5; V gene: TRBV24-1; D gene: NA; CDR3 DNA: TGTGCCACCAGTGGCGCGGGCAGGAATAGCAATCAGCCCCAGCATTTT; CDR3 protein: CATSGAGRNSNQPQHF